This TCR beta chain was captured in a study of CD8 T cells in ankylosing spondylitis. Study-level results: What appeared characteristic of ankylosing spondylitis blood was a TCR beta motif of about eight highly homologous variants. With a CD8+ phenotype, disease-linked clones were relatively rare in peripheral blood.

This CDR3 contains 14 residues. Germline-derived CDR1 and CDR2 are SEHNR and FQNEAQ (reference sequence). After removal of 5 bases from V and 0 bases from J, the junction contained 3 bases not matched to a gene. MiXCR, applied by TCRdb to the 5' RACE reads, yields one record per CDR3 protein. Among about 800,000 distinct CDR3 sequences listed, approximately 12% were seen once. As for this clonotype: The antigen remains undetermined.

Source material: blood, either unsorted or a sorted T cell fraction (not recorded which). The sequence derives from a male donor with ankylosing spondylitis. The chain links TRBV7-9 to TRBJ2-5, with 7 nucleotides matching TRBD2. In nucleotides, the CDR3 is TGTGCCAGCAGCCGCGGGGGAGACCAAGAGACCCAGTACTTC. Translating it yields CASSRGGDQETQYF.